This paragraph covers one T cell receptor (beta chain) sequence. Its specificity is not known. V lost 1 base and J 5 bases, leaving 11 bases between the germline ends. The germline V gene encodes CDR1 SNHLY and CDR2 FYNNEI. The CDR3 spans 14 residues. This sample's treatment: approximately nine-day PBMC culture with coronavirus spike peptide pools or control peptides (ViraFEST assay). This sample is part of a study of vaccination and CD4 T cells after COVID-19. Oncomine TCR Beta short-read sequencing was applied to DNA from cultured CD4+ T cells. Each CDR3 protein gets one entry after TCRdb re-called the PCR reads with MiXCR. The table shows 11,000 or so distinct CDR3 sequences, with under 75% occurring only once.

This receptor was obtained from a human donor who had recovered from COVID-19. Input material: CD4+ T cells from blood, cultured in vitro. The genes are TRBV2 and TRBJ1-2, with D unclear. The CDR3 here is CASSEEKGIYGYTF. CDR3 DNA sequence: TGTGCCAGCAGTGAAGAAAAGGGTATATATGGCTACACCTTC.